This T cell receptor (beta chain) was obtained from a study of blood T cells in healthy people across ages. Study-level findings and limits: Expanded clonotype changes were possibly confounded by unknown donor CMV status.

Germline CDR1 LGHNA, CDR2 YSLEER. The J segment lost 5 bases and the V segment lost 2 bases, leaving 5 bases of the junction unmatched. The CDR3 length is 15 residues. In regard to this clonotype: Its antigen is not identified.

Together with a sample-barcoded 5' primer, a J-beta primer mix was included in a second PCR lasting about 7 to 12 cycles. One entry per CDR3 protein, called by TCRdb with MiXCR from the 5' RACE reads. The table records over 950,000 distinct CDR3 sequences, 45% to 60% of them present only once. The gene calls are TRBV4-3 and TRBJ2-3; 9 bases are shared with TRBD2. This clonotype was sampled from a woman aged 60 to 75 in good health. The sample consisted of blood. Written as DNA, the CDR3 is TGCGCCAGCAGCCAACTTCGGACTAGCGAAGATACGCAGTATTTT. Protein sequence: CASSQLRTSEDTQYF.